This TCR beta chain derives from a study of blood T cell repertoires in COVID-19. For the study at large: Nucleic acid was either cDNA or gDNA, and it came from T cells, B-cell-depleted T cells, or PBMCs.

Authors' analysis steps: How many nucleated cells were present was estimated from reference gene primer amplification. Sequenced by immunoSEQ multiplex PCR; TCRdb stores in-frame clones only, minus some. The DNA was the basis for D and trimming; V, J and clone size are from that table. The sample holds roughly 260,000 clones, 82% seen once. The CDR3 is 16 amino acids. The V segment lost 2 bases and the J segment 3 bases; nucleotides outside the gene matches: 5. Germline V gene lookup returns CDR1 LGHNA and CDR2 YNFKEQ. This chain joins TRBV4-2 and TRBJ1-3; 9 bases agree with TRBD1. The specimen was peripheral blood. The sequence derives from a woman aged 80 or over with active or convalescent COVID-19. The CDR3 DNA reads TGTGCCAGCAGCCAACCACAGGGGGCACTTGGAAACACCATATATTTT. Protein sequence: CASSQPQGALGNTIYF.